Shown below are 2 T cell receptor beta chains from a single sample sequenced in a study of cytomegalovirus exposure and HLA in healthy donors. 13 Jbeta primers and 60 Vbeta primers were used for the PCR. TCRdb keeps only in-frame clones here, not all; method: immunoSEQ multiplex PCR. The table lists about 130,000 clones, about 74% of them singletons. The sequenced sample was PBMCs. These receptors originate from a woman in her 50s in good health and CMV-seropositive.

Here the CDR3 reads CASSSRMYNSPLHF. The CDR3 DNA reads TGTGCCAGTAGTAGCAGGATGTATAATTCACCCCTCCACTTT. This rearrangement joins TRBV19 to TRBJ1-6, with D unclear. Trimming took 4 bases from V and 4 from J, leaving 8 bases between them. CDR3 length: 14 amino acids. Germline V gene data show CDR1 as LNHDA and CDR2 as SQIVND (reference sequence).

This clone was seen a handful of times. The chain couples TRBV7-9 to TRBJ2-1; 13 nucleotides match TRBD2. The germline gives CDR1 SEHNR, CDR2 FQNEAQ (reference sequence). V lost 4 bases and J lost 7; bases outside the gene matches: 4. The CDR3 spans 15 residues. As DNA, the CDR3 is TGTGCCAGCAGCTCACCGGGACTAGCGGGGAATGAGCAGTTCTTC. This sequence encodes CASSSPGLAGNEQFF.